The next 15 T cell receptor beta chains were all read from a single sample in a study of blood T cells in healthy people across ages. The use of a sample-barcoded 5' primer and a J-beta primer mix characterized a second PCR of roughly 6 to 12 cycles. TCRdb analysed the 5' RACE reads with MiXCR anew, one entry per CDR3 protein. The table records about 1.6 million distinct CDR3 sequences, 30% to 35% of them present only once. The sample consisted of blood. The receptors were sampled from a woman aged 25-40 years in good health.

On this clonotype: Its ends do not fully match the called genes, so a read error is possible. The V gene is TRBV28, the J gene TRBJ1-1; D uncertain. CDR3 length: 15 residues. The V gene's germline CDR1 is MDHEN and CDR2 SYDVKM. CDR3 residues: CASSPWWEGATGAFF. CDR3 DNA sequence: TGTGCCAGCAGCCCATGGTGGGAGGGAGCCACTGGAGCTTTCTTT.

With regard to this clonotype: The junction does not match germline at one end; this may be a read error. J is TRBJ2-7 and V is TRBV5-1, with D possibly being TRBD1 (5 bases). The CDR3 covers 11 residues. Germline values: CDR1 SGHRS, CDR2 YFSETQ. CDR3 loop: CVSSLGDEQYF. The DNA of the CDR3 is TGCGTCAGCAGCTTAGGGGACGAGCAGTACTTC.

The chain is built from TRBV16 and TRBJ2-7, with D tentatively TRBD1 or TRBD2 (5 bases each). The CDR3 covers 12 residues. CDR1 is KGHSY, CDR2 FQNENV, per germline. V was clipped by 4 bases and J by 7 bases, with 11 bases between them. CDR3 residues: CASSRLGEEQYF. The CDR3, as DNA: TGTGCCAGCAGCCGATTAGGGGAGGAGCAGTACTTC. Drawing the rest from reference TRBV16 and TRBJ2-7, the complete variable domain is GEEVAQTPKHLVRGEGQKAKLYCAPIKGHSYVFWYQQVLKNEFKFLISFQNENVFDETGMPKERFSAKCLPNSPCSLEIQATKLEDSAVYFCASSRLGEEQYFGPGTRLTVT.

On this clonotype: A junction end diverges from the germline sequence, so it may reflect a read error. V and J are TRBV10-3 and TRBJ1-2; maybe TRBD1 (5 bases). This CDR3 has 14 amino acids. Germline V gives CDR1 ENHRY, CDR2 SYGVKD. The CDR3 DNA sequence: TGTGCCATCTCGGAGGGGCGAGGATTATATGACTACACCTTC. Its translation is CAISEGRGLYDYTF.

This clonotype was counted only a few times. V usage is TRBV5-4 and J usage is TRBJ2-2; TRBD1 matches at 8 bases. The CDR3 length is 16 residues. V lost 4 bases, J lost 6 bases, and 11 bases stayed unmatched. Germline CDR1 and CDR2: SGHNT and YYREEE (reference sequence). This chain's CDR3 is CASSQSRDRPAGELFF. In nucleotides, the CDR3 is TGTGCCAGCAGCCAGTCCCGGGACAGGCCGGCCGGGGAGCTGTTTTTT.

Regarding this clonotype: The junction departs from germline at one end; a sequencing error may be responsible. The rearrangement joins TRBV4-1 to TRBJ2-7; D uncertain. Per germline, CDR1 MGHRA and CDR2 YSYEKL. The CDR3 consists of 16 residues. The CDR3 coding sequence is TGCGTCAGCAGCCCCCAAGCTCTCTCGGGTGTATACGAGCAGTACTTC. Translation: CVSSPQALSGVYEQYF.

This clonotype has more than one count but fewer than ten. The chain employs TRBV7-2 and TRBJ2-3; 7 bases agree with TRBD1. CDR3 length: 15 residues. The V segment lost 0 bases and the J segment 5 bases; nucleotides outside the gene matches: 5. Germline V gene data show CDR1 as SGHTA and CDR2 as FQGNSA. CDR3 sequence (DNA): TGTGCCAGCAGCTTAGCGGACAGGAATGGAGATACGCAGTATTTT. Protein sequence: CASSLADRNGDTQYF.

The chain carries TRBV28 and TRBJ2-7, with unresolved D. Per the germline V gene, CDR1 is MDHEN and CDR2 is SYDVKM. The CDR3 contains 13 residues. V lost 5 bases, J lost 5 bases, and 13 bases lay in between. The CDR3 bases are TGTGCCAGCAGTCCCCGGGTCCGTGACGAGCAGTACTTC. Translating gives CASSPRVRDEQYF. Looking up the rest from reference TRBV28 and TRBJ2-7 gives the full variable domain: DVKVTQSSRYLVKRTGEKVFLECVQDMDHENMFWYRQDPGLGLRLIYFSYDVKMKEKGDIPEGYSVSREKKERFSLILESASTNQTSMYLCASSPRVRDEQYFGPGTRLTVT.

This clonotype was seen only a few times. V and J are TRBV5-1 and TRBJ2-5; the D call may be TRBD1 or TRBD2 (5 bases each). Germline CDR1 is SGHRS and CDR2 is YFSETQ. The CDR3 contains 15 residues. V was cut by 3 bases and J by 1 base, with 13 bases left in between. The DNA for the CDR3 is TGCGCCAGCAGCTCGGGACGGGCTATCCAAGAGACCCAGTACTTC. This gives the protein CASSSGRAIQETQYF.

The chain links TRBV6-5 to TRBJ2-1; D might be TRBD2 (5 bases). Germline V gene lookup returns CDR1 MNHEY and CDR2 SVGAGI. V gave up 4 bases and J gave up 8 bases, with 12 bases separating them. The CDR3 has 13 residues. CDR3 protein: CASSWRTRDEQFF. CDR3 nucleotides: TGTGCCAGCAGTTGGCGGACGCGGGATGAGCAGTTCTTC.

At least ten counts were recorded for this clonotype. The chain employs TRBV20-1 and TRBJ2-7; D may be TRBD2 (5 bases). The ends were cut back, 2 bases at V and 3 bases at J, with 14 bases in the middle. Germline assignment: CDR1 DFQATT and CDR2 SNEGSKA (reference sequence). This CDR3 comprises 14 residues. CDR3 residues: CSARPIGIVYEQYF. CDR3 sequence (DNA): TGCAGTGCTAGACCTATCGGGATAGTCTACGAGCAGTACTTC.

This clonotype has a handful of counts. The CDR3 region is CSARVVGWGYTF. The CDR3 DNA reads as TGCAGTGCTAGAGTGGTGGGGTGGGGCTACACCTTC. The rearrangement links TRBV20-1 to TRBJ1-2, with unresolved D. V was clipped by 1 base and J by 8 bases, with 11 bases between them. CDR1 DFQATT and CDR2 SNEGSKA come from the germline V gene (reference sequence). The CDR3 contains 12 residues.

This chain connects TRBV10-3 to TRBJ2-6; D is undetermined. Trimming cost V 3 bases and J 0 bases, with 15 bases left between them. Germline CDR1 ENHRY, CDR2 SYGVKD. CDR3 length equals 18 residues. The CDR3 region is CAISESAGRSSGANVLTF. In nucleotides, the CDR3 is TGTGCCATCAGTGAAAGTGCCGGACGGAGCTCTGGGGCCAACGTCCTGACTTTC.

This clonotype has just a few counts. V gene TRBV20-1 combines with J gene TRBJ2-7; D possibly corresponds to TRBD2 (5 bases). Germline-derived CDR1 and CDR2 are DFQATT and SNEGSKA (reference sequence). The CDR3 length is 11 residues. The V end was cut by 5 bases, the J end by 3 bases, with 8 bases between. CDR3 region: CSAPRDYEQYF. CDR3 DNA sequence: TGCAGTGCTCCACGGGACTACGAGCAGTACTTC.

This clonotype was recorded at least ten times. The chain couples TRBV10-3 to TRBJ2-7, with D perhaps matching TRBD1 or TRBD2 (6 bases each). This CDR3 contains 17 residues. The germline V gene has CDR1 ENHRY and CDR2 SYGVKD. V shed 1 base and J shed 1 base, with 17 bases lying between them. In nucleotides, the CDR3 is TGTGCCATCAGTGAGTGGGGGAAGGGCGGGACATCCTACGAGCAGTACTTC. Translation: CAISEWGKGGTSYEQYF.